The 27 T cell receptor beta chains in this list originate from one sample, sequenced in a study of CD4 and CD8 cells across lung adenocarcinoma regions. TCRdb independently ran MiXCR on the PCR reads; one entry per CDR3 protein. Of tens of thousands of distinct CDR3 sequences in the sample, roughly half were seen once. The sample taken for sequencing was CD8+ T cells from the center of a lung tumor. The origin of the receptors is a female donor with lung adenocarcinoma. The CD4 and CD8 labels of this study may be unreliable.

About this clonotype itself: A read error is possible here, since a much larger clone lies one base away. V usage is TRBV4-1 and J usage is TRBJ2-1; D not resolved. CDR1 is MGHRA, CDR2 YSYEKL, per germline. This CDR3 is 17 amino acids long. CDR3 bases: TGCGCCAACAGCCCCGGACCCCCAGCAGAAATTCGGAATGAGCAGTTCTTC. The encoded protein is CANSPGPPAEIRNEQFF.

A few counts support this clonotype. The V and J genes are TRBV6-1 and TRBJ1-5, with no clear D. Germline V lookup: CDR1 MNHNS, CDR2 SASEGT. The V end lost 4 bases, the J end lost 6 bases, and 19 bases lay between the germline ends. The CDR3 is 16 residues long. The CDR3 DNA reads TGTGCCAGCAGTGGACTAGGCATAAGGTTAAGTCAGCCCCAGCATTTT. Amino acid sequence: CASSGLGIRLSQPQHF.

About this clonotype: A junction boundary mismatches the germline segment, possibly from a read error. The rearrangement uses TRBV25-1 and TRBJ2-4; D gene ambiguous. The CDR3 consists of 16 residues. Germline V gene sequence: CDR1 MGHDK, CDR2 SYGVNS. CDR3 region: CLCSESALSGKNTQYF. The CDR3 bases are TGTCTGTGCAGTGAATCGGCGCTGTCAGGCAAAAACACTCAGTACTTC.

This clonotype was seen more than once but under ten times. V is TRBV30 and J is TRBJ2-1; TRBD2 is a possible D gene (5 bases). The V end lost 0 bases, the J end lost 8 bases, and 14 bases lay between the germline ends. The CDR3 is made up of 14 amino acids. The germline V gene has CDR1 GTSNPN and CDR2 SVGIG (reference sequence). The CDR3 here is CAWSVPGVVHEQFF. CDR3 sequence (DNA): TGTGCCTGGAGTGTACCCGGGGTAGTCCATGAGCAGTTCTTC.

The rearrangement links TRBV6-1 to TRBJ1-1, with D unclear. The CDR3 spans 13 residues. Looked up from germline, CDR1 is MNHNS and CDR2 is SASEGT. V was cut by 5 bases and J by 3 bases, with 10 bases left in between. CDR3 sequence (DNA): TGTGCCAGCAGTCGTCGAGCCGACACTGAAGCTTTCTTT. It translates to CASSRRADTEAFF.

As regards this clonotype: Its ends do not fully match the called genes, so a read error is possible. The chain employs TRBV6-1 and TRBJ2-4, with D perhaps TRBD2 (5 bases). The J call is uncertain, as TRBJ2-3 better fits the DNA end. The CDR3 consists of 14 residues. CDR1 and CDR2 from the germline V gene are MNHNS and SASEGT. The CDR3 DNA follows: TGTGGCAGCACGGGCGGGTGGGCCAAAAATACGCAGTATTTT. Residues: CGSTGGWAKNTQYF.

The chain carries TRBV6-1 and TRBJ2-3; a possible D gene is TRBD1 (6 bases). V was cut by 5 bases and J by 0 bases, with 9 bases left in between. This CDR3 spans 14 amino acids. From germline, CDR1 is MNHNS and CDR2 SASEGT. Written as DNA, the CDR3 is TGTGCCAGCAGTATTGGACAGAGCACAGATACGCAGTATTTT. It yields the protein CASSIGQSTDTQYF.

J is TRBJ2-4 and V is TRBV27; either TRBD1 or TRBD2 may supply D (5 bases each). Germline-derived CDR1 and CDR2 are MNHEY and SMNVEV (reference sequence). Trimming took off 5 bases at V and 13 bases at J, with 24 bases between the two ends. This CDR3 is 15 amino acids long. CDR3 bases: TGTGCCAGCAGTCCGGGGCTGTGCGTCAAAGACACGCAGTACTTC. Translating it yields CASSPGLCVKDTQYF.

The chain has TRBV6-1 and TRBJ2-4; D tentatively reads TRBD1 or TRBD2 (6 bases each). The length of the CDR3 is 16 residues. Trimming pared 8 bases from V and 13 bases from J, leaving 30 bases between. Germline CDR1 is MNHNS and CDR2 is SASEGT. DNA of the CDR3: TGTGCCAGCGGGCCGCACGGGGGCAGGGCCCAAGAGATCCAGTACTTC. This encodes CASGPHGGRAQEIQYF.

As concerns this clonotype: One junction end disagrees with the germline gene, perhaps due to a read error. The chain recombines TRBV7-7 with TRBJ2-3, with D possibly being TRBD1 or TRBD2 (6 bases each). The germline CDR1 and CDR2 sequences are SSHAT and FNYEAQ (reference sequence). The length of the CDR3 is 15 residues. The CDR3 loop is CAGGLGGVGEDTQYF. The CDR3 DNA reads as TGTGCCGGGGGGCTAGGGGGAGTAGGCGAAGATACGCAGTACTTT.

As for this clonotype: A read error may account for a junction end that differs from germline. The chain has TRBV4-1 and TRBJ1-1, with D hard to call. The CDR3 is 15 residues long. In germline, CDR1 is MGHRA, CDR2 YSYEKL. CDR3 nucleotide sequence: TGCGCCAGCAGCCAAGGGGAACGGGTGAACGCTGAAGCTTTCTTT. Translating gives CASSQGERVNAEAFF.

This clonotype has ten or more counts. Here the CDR3 reads CASGGNSNQPQHF. The CDR3 DNA sequence: TGTGCCAGCGGGGGGAATAGCAATCAGCCCCAGCATTTT. The chain is built from TRBV6-1 and TRBJ1-5; tentative D call: TRBD1 (5 bases). Trimming removed 8 bases from V and 0 bases from J, with 8 bases in between. Germline lookup yields CDR1 MNHNS and CDR2 SASEGT. The CDR3 totals 13 residues.

The CDR3 region is CASSPSGRETQYF. The CDR3 region has the DNA TGTGCCAGCAGCCCCAGCGGGAGAGAGACCCAGTACTTC. V gene TRBV6-1 combines with J gene TRBJ2-5; 8 nucleotides agree with TRBD2. Unmatched junction bases numbered 4, after V lost 6 bases and J lost 4 bases. CDR1 MNHNS and CDR2 SASEGT come from the germline V gene. The CDR3 contains 13 residues.

This chain uses TRBV27 with TRBJ2-4; D might be TRBD1 (6 bases). The CDR3 has 15 residues. CDR1 and CDR2 from the germline V gene are MNHEY and SMNVEV (reference sequence). V was clipped by 5 bases and J by 0 bases, with 11 bases between them. CDR3 residues: CASSGTQVAKNIQYF. CDR3 bases: TGTGCCAGCAGTGGGACACAGGTAGCCAAAAACATTCAGTACTTC.

The sample holds a few counts of this clonotype. The chain is built from TRBV27 and TRBJ2-1; a weak D match, TRBD1 (6 bases). The end of the DNA fits TRBJ2-7 better, so the J call may be wrong. CDR1 MNHEY and CDR2 SMNVEV come from the germline V gene (reference sequence). This CDR3 has 16 residues. The CDR3: CASSLTGTNSYNEQYF. DNA for the CDR3: TGTGCCAGCAGTTTAACCGGGACAAACTCCTACAATGAGCAGTACTTC.

Regarding this clonotype: A much larger clone differs by one base, so this may be a read error. The genes are TRBV28 and TRBJ2-5; 7 bases agree with TRBD1. Germline values: CDR1 MDHEN, CDR2 SYDVKM. The CDR3 sequence is 16 residues long. The chain's CDR3 is CVSRGQLDRSQETQYF. The CDR3 nucleotides are TGTGTCAGCAGGGGACAGTTGGACAGGTCCCAAGAGACCCAGTACTTC. The entire variable domain, with the rest obtained from reference TRBV28 and TRBJ2-5, is as follows: DVKVTQSSRYLVKRTGEKVFLECVQDMDHENMFWYRQDPGLGLRLIYFSYDVKMKEKGDIPEGYSVSREKKERFSLILESASTNQTSMYLCVSRGQLDRSQETQYFGPGTRLLVL.

This clonotype is classed as medium-sized. This rearrangement joins TRBV6-1 to TRBJ2-3; maybe TRBD2 (6 bases). Germline lookup yields CDR1 MNHNS and CDR2 SASEGT. CDR3 length: 14 residues. V dropped 6 bases and J dropped 0 bases, with 10 bases sitting between them. CDR3 in DNA: TGTGCCAGCAGGGCACTAGCTAGCACAGATACGCAGTATTTT. Amino acid sequence: CASRALASTDTQYF.

V usage is TRBV6-1 and J usage is TRBJ2-1, with 10 bases aligning to TRBD2. The germline gives CDR1 MNHNS, CDR2 SASEGT. The length of the CDR3 is 13 residues. V shed 9 bases and J 10 bases; nucleotides not matched to a gene: 9. CDR3 coding DNA: TGTGCCAGTGCTCTAGCGGGAGCACAGGAGCAGTTCTTC. Protein product: CASALAGAQEQFF.

This clonotype came up many times. V is TRBV6-5 and J is TRBJ2-5, with 7 positions matching TRBD1. The ends lost 5 bases at V and 4 bases at J; junction bases unmatched: 4. The CDR3 loop spans 13 amino acids. Germline V gene data show CDR1 as MNHEY and CDR2 as SVGAGI. The chain's CDR3 is CASSNYRGETQYF. The CDR3 DNA reads TGTGCCAGCAGTAACTACAGGGGAGAGACCCAGTACTTC.

This clonotype has more than one count but fewer than ten. The rearrangement joins TRBV4-1 to TRBJ2-1, with D unclear. The CDR3 sequence is 13 residues long. Germline V CDR1 and CDR2: MGHRA, YSYEKL. Trimming cost V 4 bases and J 6 bases, with 10 bases left between them. The chain's CDR3 is CASSRSHINEQFF. Here the CDR3 DNA reads TGCGCCAGCAGCCGGTCCCATATCAATGAGCAGTTCTTC.

Concerning this clonotype: One end of the junction varies from germline; a read error may be responsible. The chain carries TRBV27 and TRBJ2-1, with D perhaps being TRBD1 or TRBD2 (6 bases each). Germline V gene sequence: CDR1 MNHEY, CDR2 SMNVEV (reference sequence). CDR3 length: 16 residues. CDR3 protein: CVSRAPGAGGTDEQYF. The CDR3 DNA sequence: TGTGTCAGCAGGGCTCCGGGGGCTGGCGGGACTGATGAGCAGTATTTC.

This rearrangement joins TRBV6-4 to TRBJ2-1; D is perhaps TRBD2 (7 bases). The closer fit of TRBJ2-5 to the DNA end suggests the J call may be wrong. This CDR3 contains 16 residues. CDR1 and CDR2 (germline): MRHNA, SNTAGT. The CDR3 loop reads CASSVLGGGGGETQYF. In DNA, the CDR3 is TGTGCCAGCAGTGTACTAGGGGGAGGGGGGGGGGAGACCCAGTACTTC.

This clonotype appeared many times. A much larger clone lies a single base off, so this may be a read error. The chain uses TRBV7-2 and TRBJ2-4; the D gene is possibly TRBD2 (6 bases). V lost 8 bases and J lost 13, with 21 bases in between. Germline CDR1 reads SGHTA; CDR2 reads FQGNSA. The CDR3 is 13 amino acids. The CDR3 DNA reads TGTGCCAGCCTTTTTGCGGGGACGCTAGAGCAGTACTTC. As protein: CASLFAGTLEQYF.

This clonotype was detected a few times. V and J are TRBV12-3 or TRBV12-4 and TRBJ1-5, with D unresolved. This CDR3 spans 13 amino acids. Trimming removed 1 base from V and 6 bases from J, with 7 bases in between. This chain's CDR3 is CASSLGSGQPQHF. The CDR3, as DNA: TGTGCCAGCAGTTTAGGGTCGGGTCAGCCCCAGCATTTT.

This sequence joins TRBV27 and TRBJ2-4; D gene unclear. Germline V gene lookup returns CDR1 MNHEY and CDR2 SMNVEV (reference sequence). The CDR3 is 13 amino acids. CDR3 in amino acids: CGLRGRVQEIQYF. CDR3 nucleotide sequence: TGTGGCCTCAGAGGCCGTGTACAAGAGATTCAGTACTTC.

The rearrangement uses TRBV27 and TRBJ2-1; 9 bases are a match to TRBD1. In germline, CDR1 is MNHEY, CDR2 SMNVEV (reference sequence). V gave up 4 bases and J gave up 6 bases; unmatched junction bases: 4. The CDR3 is 14 residues long. This chain's CDR3 is CASSSGQGFNEQFF. In DNA form, the CDR3 reads TGTGCCAGCAGTTCGGGACAGGGATTCAATGAGCAGTTCTTC.

This clonotype was observed a handful of times. The chain employs TRBV7-9 and TRBJ2-3; 10 nucleotides match TRBD2. V was pared by 4 bases and J by 5 bases, with 6 bases of the junction left unmatched. The length of the CDR3 is 15 residues. Per germline, CDR1 SEHNR and CDR2 FQNEAQ (reference sequence). The CDR3 nucleotides read TGTGCCAGCAGCTGGGGAATAGCGGGAGGAGATACGCAGTATTTT. Protein sequence: CASSWGIAGGDTQYF.